This TCR beta chain appears in the sequencing data of a study of Ad26.COV2.S vaccination and SARS-CoV-2 variants. Findings and limits, study-wide: Non-spike TCR breadth was similar in vaccine and placebo recipients. Reportedly, after vaccination the spike-specific CD8+ and CD4+ T cell responses displayed substantial breadth.

Stated treatment: over 15 received Ad26.COV2.S at low or high dose, single or two shots; several received placebo; per-sample allocation not given. Specimens were obtained on day 63 following the first vaccine or placebo injection. SARS-CoV-2 spike from the Wuhan strain was encoded by the vaccine, an Ad26 vector. The repertoire was sequenced with immunoSEQ multiplex PCR; TCRdb's copy has only in-frame clones and lacks some. The sample has a few hundred thousand clones; about four fifths are singletons. This clone was observed a handful of times. Its antigen remains unknown. Specimen: peripheral blood, collected in a trial of Ad26.COV2.S vaccine versus placebo. This sequence was found in a person aged 18-60 years who received the Ad26.COV2.S COVID-19 vaccine or a placebo.

The CDR3 nucleotides are TGTGCCAGCAGCCAAATACGGACAGGTCACACTGAAGCTTTCTTT. Protein sequence: CASSQIRTGHTEAFF. The rearrangement uses TRBV5-4 and TRBJ1-1, with TRBD1 matching over 7 bases. This CDR3 region has 15 residues. In germline, CDR1 is SGHNT, CDR2 YYREEE (reference sequence). V was clipped by 4 bases and J by 3 bases; unmatched bases: 9.